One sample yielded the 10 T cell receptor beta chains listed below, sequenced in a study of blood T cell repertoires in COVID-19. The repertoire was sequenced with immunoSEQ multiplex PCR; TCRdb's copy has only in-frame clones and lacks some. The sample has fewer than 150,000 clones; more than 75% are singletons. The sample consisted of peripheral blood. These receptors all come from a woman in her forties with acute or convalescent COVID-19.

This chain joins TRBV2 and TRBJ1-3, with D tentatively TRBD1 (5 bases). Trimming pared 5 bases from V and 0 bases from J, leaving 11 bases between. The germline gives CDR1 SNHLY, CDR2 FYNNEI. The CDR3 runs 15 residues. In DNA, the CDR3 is TGTGCCAGCAGTTCTCACAGGATCTCTGGAAACACCATATATTTT. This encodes CASSSHRISGNTIYF. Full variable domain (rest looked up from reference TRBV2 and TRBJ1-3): EPEVTQTPSHQVTQMGQEVILRCVPISNHLYFYWYRQILGQKVEFLVSFYNNEISEKSEIFDDQFSVERPDGSNFTLKIRSTKLEDSAMYFCASSSHRISGNTIYFGEGSWLTVV.

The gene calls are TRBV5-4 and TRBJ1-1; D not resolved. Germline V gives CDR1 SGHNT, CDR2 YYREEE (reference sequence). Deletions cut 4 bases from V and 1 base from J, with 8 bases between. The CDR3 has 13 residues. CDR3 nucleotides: TGTGCCAGCAGCCCCGACTGGAACACTGAAGCTTTCTTT. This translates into CASSPDWNTEAFF.

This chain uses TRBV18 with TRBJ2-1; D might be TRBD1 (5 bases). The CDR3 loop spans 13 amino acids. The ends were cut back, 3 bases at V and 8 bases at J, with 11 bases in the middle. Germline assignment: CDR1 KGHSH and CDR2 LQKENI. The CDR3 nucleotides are TGTGCCAGCTCACCCAGGGAACGGGATGAGCAGTTCTTC. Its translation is CASSPRERDEQFF.

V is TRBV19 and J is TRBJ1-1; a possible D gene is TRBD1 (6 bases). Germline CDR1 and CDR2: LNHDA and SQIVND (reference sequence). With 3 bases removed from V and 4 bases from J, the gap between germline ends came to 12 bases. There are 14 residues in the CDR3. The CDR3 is CASSIQTGPTEAFF. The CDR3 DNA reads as TGTGCCAGTAGTATTCAAACAGGGCCCACTGAAGCTTTCTTT.

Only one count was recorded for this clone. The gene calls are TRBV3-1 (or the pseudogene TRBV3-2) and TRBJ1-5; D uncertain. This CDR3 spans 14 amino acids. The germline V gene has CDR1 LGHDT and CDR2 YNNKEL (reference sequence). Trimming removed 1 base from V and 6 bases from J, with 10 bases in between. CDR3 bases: TGTGCCAGCAGCCAAGGACACCTTACTCAGCCCCAGCATTTT. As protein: CASSQGHLTQPQHF.

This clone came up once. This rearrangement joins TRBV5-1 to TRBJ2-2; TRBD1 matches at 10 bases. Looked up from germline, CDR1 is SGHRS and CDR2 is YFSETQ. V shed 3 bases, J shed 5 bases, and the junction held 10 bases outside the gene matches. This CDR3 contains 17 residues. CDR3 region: CASSSAGTGVRTGELFF. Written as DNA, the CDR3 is TGCGCCAGCAGCTCTGCCGGGACAGGGGTTCGAACCGGGGAGCTGTTTTTT. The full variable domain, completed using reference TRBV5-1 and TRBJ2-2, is KAGVTQTPRYLIKTRGQQVTLSCSPISGHRSVSWYQQTPGQGLQFLFEYFSETQRNKGNFPGRFSGRQFSNSRSEMNVSTLELGDSALYLCASSSAGTGVRTGELFFGEGSRLTVL.

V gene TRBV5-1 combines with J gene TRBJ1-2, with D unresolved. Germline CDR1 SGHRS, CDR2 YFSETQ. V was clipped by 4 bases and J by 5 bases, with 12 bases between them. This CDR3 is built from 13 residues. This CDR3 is CASSRAGEYGYTF. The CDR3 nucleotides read TGCGCCAGCAGCCGAGCCGGAGAGTATGGCTACACCTTC.

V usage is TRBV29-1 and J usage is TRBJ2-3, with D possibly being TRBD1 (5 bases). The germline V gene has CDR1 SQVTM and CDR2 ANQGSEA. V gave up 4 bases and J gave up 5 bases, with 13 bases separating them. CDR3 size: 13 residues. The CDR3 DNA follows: TGCAGCGTTGGTGGCAGGGTTGTAGATACGCAGTATTTT. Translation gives CSVGGRVVDTQYF.

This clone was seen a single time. The CDR3: CSVNREFLYGYTF. The CDR3 DNA reads as TGCAGCGTTAACAGGGAGTTCCTCTATGGCTACACCTTC. The chain employs TRBV29-1 and TRBJ1-2; the D gene is possibly TRBD1 (6 bases). Germline V gene lookup returns CDR1 SQVTM and CDR2 ANQGSEA. V was shortened by 5 bases and J by 4 bases, with 14 bases between the two germline ends. There are 13 residues in the CDR3. Based on the CDR3 plus reference TRBV29-1 and TRBJ1-2, the full variable domain is SAVISQKPSRDICQRGTSLTIQCQVDSQVTMMFWYRQQPGQSLTLIATANQGSEATYESGFVIDKFPISRPNLTFSTLTVSNMSPEDSSIYLCSVNREFLYGYTFGSGTRLTVV.

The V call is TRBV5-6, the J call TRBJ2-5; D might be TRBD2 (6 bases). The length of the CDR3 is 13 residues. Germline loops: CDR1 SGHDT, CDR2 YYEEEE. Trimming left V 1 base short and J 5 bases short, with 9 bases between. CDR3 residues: CASSLHRGETQYF. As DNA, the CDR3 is TGTGCCAGCAGCTTGCATCGGGGGGAGACCCAGTACTTC.